This is a list of T cell receptor beta chains from one sample in a study of cytomegalovirus exposure and HLA in healthy donors. The repertoire was sequenced with immunoSEQ multiplex PCR; TCRdb's copy has only in-frame clones and lacks some. The sample records some 150,000 clones, 70% to 90% being singletons. The sequenced material came from PBMCs. The receptors shown here come from a woman aged 18-35 years in good health and CMV-seropositive. CDR3s include the opening cysteine and the closing phenylalanine or tryptophan. Each record gives: J gene, V gene, D gene, CDR3 protein, CDR3 DNA. The D gene is left open where the match is weak.

J gene: TRBJ1-1; V gene: TRBV19; D gene: TRBD1; CDR3 protein: CASTRDRWNTEAFF; CDR3 DNA: TGTGCCAGTACCCGGGACAGGTGGAACACTGAAGCTTTCTTT
J gene: TRBJ2-1; V gene: TRBV7-2; D gene: NA; CDR3 protein: CASSYLSLARNEQFF; CDR3 DNA: TGTGCCAGCAGCTATCTCTCTCTAGCGAGGAATGAGCAGTTCTTC
J gene: TRBJ2-7; V gene: TRBV28; D gene: NA; CDR3 protein: CASSFPYEQYF; CDR3 DNA: TGTGCCAGCAGTTTCCCTTACGAGCAGTACTTC
J gene: TRBJ1-5; V gene: TRBV6-4; D gene: NA; CDR3 protein: CASSGERGNQPQHF; CDR3 DNA: TGTGCCAGCTCGGGGGAGAGGGGCAATCAGCCCCAGCATTTT
J gene: TRBJ2-7; V gene: TRBV11-2; D gene: TRBD2; CDR3 protein: CASSLTSSGSPGEQYF; CDR3 DNA: TGTGCCAGCAGCTTGACTTCGAGCGGGAGTCCCGGCGAGCAGTACTTC
J gene: TRBJ2-1; V gene: TRBV4-3; D gene: NA; CDR3 protein: CASSQDPLLAREQFF; CDR3 DNA: TGCGCCAGCAGCCAAGACCCCCTTCTCGCTAGGGAGCAGTTCTTC
J gene: TRBJ2-7; V gene: TRBV11-3; D gene: NA; CDR3 protein: CASSLGPTPGQRYF; CDR3 DNA: TGTGCCAGCAGCTTAGGACCGACACCCGGACAGCGGTACTTC
J gene: TRBJ1-1; V gene: TRBV11-3; D gene: TRBD1; CDR3 protein: CASSFARQGINTEAFF; CDR3 DNA: TGTGCCAGCAGCTTTGCCCGACAGGGTATAAACACTGAAGCTTTCTTT
J gene: TRBJ2-1; V gene: TRBV19; D gene: NA; CDR3 protein: CATVPRGFSYNEQFF; CDR3 DNA: TGTGCCACAGTACCTCGGGGATTCTCCTACAATGAGCAGTTCTTC
J gene: TRBJ2-4; V gene: TRBV30; D gene: NA; CDR3 protein: CAWRLVDIQYF; CDR3 DNA: TGTGCCTGGAGGCTAGTTGACATTCAGTACTTC
J gene: TRBJ2-6; V gene: TRBV6-4; D gene: NA; CDR3 protein: CASSDRGSGANVLTF; CDR3 DNA: TGTGCCAGCAGTGACAGGGGGTCTGGGGCCAACGTCCTGACTTTC
J gene: TRBJ2-1; V gene: TRBV11-3; D gene: NA; CDR3 protein: CASSFYQGSSYNEQFF; CDR3 DNA: TGTGCCAGCAGCTTTTACCAGGGAAGCTCCTACAATGAGCAGTTCTTC
J gene: TRBJ1-2; V gene: TRBV7-3; D gene: TRBD1; CDR3 protein: CASSFSRDSLYGYTF; CDR3 DNA: TGTGCCAGCAGCTTCTCCCGGGACAGCTTATATGGCTACACCTTC
J gene: TRBJ2-1; V gene: TRBV5-1; D gene: TRBD2; CDR3 protein: CASSLARLADEQFF; CDR3 DNA: TGCGCCAGCAGCTTGGCCCGACTAGCAGATGAGCAGTTCTTC
J gene: TRBJ2-5; V gene: TRBV11-3; D gene: TRBD1; CDR3 protein: CASSFRQGERETQYF; CDR3 DNA: TGTGCCAGCAGCTTCCGACAGGGGGAAAGGGAGACCCAGTACTTC
J gene: TRBJ1-1; V gene: TRBV5-4; D gene: NA; CDR3 protein: CASSLALGAEAFF; CDR3 DNA: TGTGCCAGCAGCTTGGCCTTAGGGGCTGAAGCTTTCTTT
J gene: TRBJ1-4; V gene: TRBV28; D gene: TRBD1; CDR3 protein: CASSLRQDRGNEKLFF; CDR3 DNA: TGTGCCAGCAGTTTACGTCAGGACAGGGGGAATGAAAAACTGTTTTTT